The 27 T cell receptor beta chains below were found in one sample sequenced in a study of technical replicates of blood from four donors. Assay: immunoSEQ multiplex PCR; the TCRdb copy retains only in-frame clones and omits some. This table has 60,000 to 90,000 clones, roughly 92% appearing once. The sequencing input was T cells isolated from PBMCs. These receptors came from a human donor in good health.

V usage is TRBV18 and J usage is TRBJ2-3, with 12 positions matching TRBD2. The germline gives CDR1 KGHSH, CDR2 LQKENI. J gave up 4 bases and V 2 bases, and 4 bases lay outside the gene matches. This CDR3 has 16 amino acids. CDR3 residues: CASSPGASGRADTQYF. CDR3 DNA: TGTGCCAGCTCACCAGGCGCTAGCGGGAGGGCAGATACGCAGTATTTT.

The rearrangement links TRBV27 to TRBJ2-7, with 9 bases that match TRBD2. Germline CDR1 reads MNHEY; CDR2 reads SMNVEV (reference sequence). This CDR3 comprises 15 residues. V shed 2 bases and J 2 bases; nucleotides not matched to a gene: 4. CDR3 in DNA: TGTGCCAGCAGTTTAGCGGGAGGGCCCCCCTACGAGCAGTACTTC. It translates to CASSLAGGPPYEQYF.

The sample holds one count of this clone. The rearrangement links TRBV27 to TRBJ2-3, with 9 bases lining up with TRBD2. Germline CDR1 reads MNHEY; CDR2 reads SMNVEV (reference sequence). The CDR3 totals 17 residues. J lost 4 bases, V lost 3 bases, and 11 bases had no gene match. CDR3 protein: CASSFLPLRGRADTQYF. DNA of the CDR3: TGTGCCAGCAGTTTTCTCCCCCTTCGCGGGAGGGCAGATACGCAGTATTTT.

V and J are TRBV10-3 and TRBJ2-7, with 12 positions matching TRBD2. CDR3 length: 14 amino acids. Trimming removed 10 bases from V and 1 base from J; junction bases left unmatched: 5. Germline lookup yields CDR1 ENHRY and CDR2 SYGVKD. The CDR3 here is CASTGLAGSYEQYF. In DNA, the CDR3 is TGTGCCAGTACCGGACTAGCGGGATCCTACGAGCAGTACTTC.

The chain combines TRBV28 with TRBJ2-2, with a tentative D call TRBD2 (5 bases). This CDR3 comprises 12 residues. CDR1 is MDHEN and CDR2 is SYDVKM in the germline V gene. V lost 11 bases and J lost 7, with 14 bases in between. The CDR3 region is CAGLGFGGELFF. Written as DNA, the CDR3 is TGTGCCGGACTGGGGTTCGGCGGGGAGCTGTTTTTT.

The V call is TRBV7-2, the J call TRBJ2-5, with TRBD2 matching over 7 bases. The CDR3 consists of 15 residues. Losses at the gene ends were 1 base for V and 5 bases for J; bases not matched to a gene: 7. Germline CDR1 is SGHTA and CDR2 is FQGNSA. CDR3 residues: CASSLVGGGPETQYF. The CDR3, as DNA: TGTGCCAGCAGCTTAGTGGGCGGGGGACCGGAGACCCAGTACTTC.

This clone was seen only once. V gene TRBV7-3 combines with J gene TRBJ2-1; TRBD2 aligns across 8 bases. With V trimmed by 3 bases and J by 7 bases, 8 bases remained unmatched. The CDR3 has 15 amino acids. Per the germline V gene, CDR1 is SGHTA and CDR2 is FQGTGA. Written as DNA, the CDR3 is TGTGCCAGCAGCTTTTCAGCGGGAGAGCCTAATGAGCAGTTCTTC. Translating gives CASSFSAGEPNEQFF.

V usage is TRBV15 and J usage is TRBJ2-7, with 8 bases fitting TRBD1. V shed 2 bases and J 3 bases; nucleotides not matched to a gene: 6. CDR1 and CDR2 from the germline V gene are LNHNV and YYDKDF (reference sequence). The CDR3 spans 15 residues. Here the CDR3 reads CATSRYQGAGYEQYF. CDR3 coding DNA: TGTGCCACCAGCAGATACCAGGGGGCAGGCTACGAGCAGTACTTC.

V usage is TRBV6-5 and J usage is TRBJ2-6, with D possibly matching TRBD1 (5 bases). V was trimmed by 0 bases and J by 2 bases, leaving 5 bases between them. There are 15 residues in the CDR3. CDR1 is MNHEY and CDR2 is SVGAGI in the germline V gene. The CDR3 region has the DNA TGTGCCAGCAGTTACTCAGGGGCTGGGGCCAACGTCCTGACTTTC. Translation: CASSYSGAGANVLTF.

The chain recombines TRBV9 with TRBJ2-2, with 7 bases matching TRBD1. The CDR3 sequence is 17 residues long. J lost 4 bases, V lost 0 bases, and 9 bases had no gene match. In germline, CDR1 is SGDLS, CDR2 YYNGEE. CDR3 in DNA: TGTGCCAGCAGCGTAGGTTCAAAGGGACAGATCACCGGGGAGCTGTTTTTT. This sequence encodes CASSVGSKGQITGELFF.

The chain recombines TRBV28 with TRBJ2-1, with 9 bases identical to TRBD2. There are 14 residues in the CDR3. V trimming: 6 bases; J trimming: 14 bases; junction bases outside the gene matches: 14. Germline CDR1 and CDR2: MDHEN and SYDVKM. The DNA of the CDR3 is TGTGCCAGCAGCACACCATTAGCGGGAGAGTTTGAGTTCTTC. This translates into CASSTPLAGEFEFF.

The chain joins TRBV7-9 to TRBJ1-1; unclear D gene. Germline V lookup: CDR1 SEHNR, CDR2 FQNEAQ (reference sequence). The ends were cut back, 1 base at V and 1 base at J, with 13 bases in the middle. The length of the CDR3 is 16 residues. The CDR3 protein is CASSLGAHPENTEAFF. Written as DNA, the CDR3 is TGTGCCAGCAGCTTAGGAGCCCATCCCGAGAACACTGAAGCTTTCTTT.

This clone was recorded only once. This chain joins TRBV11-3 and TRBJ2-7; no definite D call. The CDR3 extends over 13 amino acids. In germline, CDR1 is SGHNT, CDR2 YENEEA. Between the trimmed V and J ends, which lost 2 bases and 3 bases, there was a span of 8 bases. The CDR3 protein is CASSLFSVYEQYF. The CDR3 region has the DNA TGTGCCAGCAGCTTATTTTCCGTCTACGAGCAGTACTTC.

The CDR3 sequence: CASSDWTGAGEQYF. CDR3 DNA: TGTGCCAGCAGTGATTGGACAGGGGCTGGCGAGCAGTACTTC. The chain uses TRBV6-1 and TRBJ2-7; 9 bases are a match to TRBD1. The CDR3 extends over 14 amino acids. V dropped 3 bases and J dropped 6; count of bases not matched to a gene: 6. CDR1 and CDR2 (germline): MNHNS, SASEGT.

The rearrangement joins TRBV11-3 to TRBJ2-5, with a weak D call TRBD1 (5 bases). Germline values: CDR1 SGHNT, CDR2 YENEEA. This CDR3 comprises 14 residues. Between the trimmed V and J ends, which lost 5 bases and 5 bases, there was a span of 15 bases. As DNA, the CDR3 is TGTGCCAGCAGCCCCACTGCAGGGTCGGAGACCCAGTACTTC. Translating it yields CASSPTAGSETQYF.

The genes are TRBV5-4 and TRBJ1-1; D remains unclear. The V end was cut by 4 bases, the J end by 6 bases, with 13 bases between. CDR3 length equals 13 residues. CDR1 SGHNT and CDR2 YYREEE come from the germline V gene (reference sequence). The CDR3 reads CASSIYTLAEAFF. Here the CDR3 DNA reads TGTGCCAGCAGCATCTATACCCTGGCTGAAGCTTTCTTT. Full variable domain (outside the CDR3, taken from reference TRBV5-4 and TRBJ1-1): ETGVTQSPTHLIKTRGQQVTLRCSSQSGHNTVSWYQQALGQGPQFIFQYYREEENGRGNFPPRFSGLQFPNYSSELNVNALELDDSALYLCASSIYTLAEAFFGQGTRLTVV.

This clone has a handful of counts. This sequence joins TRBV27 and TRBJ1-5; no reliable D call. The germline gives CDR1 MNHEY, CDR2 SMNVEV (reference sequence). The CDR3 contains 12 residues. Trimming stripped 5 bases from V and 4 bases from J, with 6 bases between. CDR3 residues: CASSPLNQPQHF. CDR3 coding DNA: TGTGCCAGCAGTCCCCTAAATCAGCCCCAGCATTTT.

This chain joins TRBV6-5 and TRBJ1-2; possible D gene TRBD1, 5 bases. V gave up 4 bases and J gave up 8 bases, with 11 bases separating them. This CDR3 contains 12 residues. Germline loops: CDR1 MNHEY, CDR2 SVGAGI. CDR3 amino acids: CASSSLGGGYTF. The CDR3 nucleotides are TGTGCCAGCAGTTCCCTGGGGGGGGGCTACACCTTC.

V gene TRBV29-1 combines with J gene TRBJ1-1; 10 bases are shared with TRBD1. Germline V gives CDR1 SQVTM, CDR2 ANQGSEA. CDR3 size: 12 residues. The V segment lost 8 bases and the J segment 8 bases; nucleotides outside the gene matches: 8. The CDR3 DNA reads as TGCAGCACGGGACAGGGGAGTTCGGAAGCTTTCTTT. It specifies CSTGQGSSEAFF.

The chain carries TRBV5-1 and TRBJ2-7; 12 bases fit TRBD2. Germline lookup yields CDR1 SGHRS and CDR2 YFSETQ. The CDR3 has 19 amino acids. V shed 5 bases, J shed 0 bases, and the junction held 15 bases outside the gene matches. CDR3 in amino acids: CASSGPGTSGLKGSYEQYF. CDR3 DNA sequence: TGCGCCAGCAGTGGCCCCGGGACTAGCGGGTTAAAGGGCTCCTACGAGCAGTACTTC.

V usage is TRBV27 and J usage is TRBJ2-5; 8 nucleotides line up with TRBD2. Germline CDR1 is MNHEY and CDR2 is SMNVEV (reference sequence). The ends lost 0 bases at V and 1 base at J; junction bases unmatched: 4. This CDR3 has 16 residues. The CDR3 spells CASSLSLAGTQETQYF. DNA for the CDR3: TGTGCCAGCAGTTTATCATTAGCGGGAACCCAAGAGACCCAGTACTTC.

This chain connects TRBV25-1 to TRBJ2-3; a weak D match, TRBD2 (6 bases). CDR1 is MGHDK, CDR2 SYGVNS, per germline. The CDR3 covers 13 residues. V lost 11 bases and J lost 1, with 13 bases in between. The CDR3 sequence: CAASSAGTDTQYF. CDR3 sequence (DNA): TGTGCCGCATCTAGCGCGGGCACAGATACGCAGTATTTT.

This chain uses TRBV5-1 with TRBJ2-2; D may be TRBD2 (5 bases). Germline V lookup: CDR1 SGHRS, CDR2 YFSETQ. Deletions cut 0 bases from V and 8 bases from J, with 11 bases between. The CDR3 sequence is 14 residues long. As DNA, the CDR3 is TGCGCCAGCAGCTTGGATCCGCGGGCTGGGGAGCTGTTTTTT. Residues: CASSLDPRAGELFF.

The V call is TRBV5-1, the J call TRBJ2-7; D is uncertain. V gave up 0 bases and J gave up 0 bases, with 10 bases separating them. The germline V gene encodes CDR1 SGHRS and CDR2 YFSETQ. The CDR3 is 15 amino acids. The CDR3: CASSLGTLSSYEQYF. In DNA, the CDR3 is TGCGCCAGCAGCTTGGGAACACTAAGCTCCTACGAGCAGTACTTC.

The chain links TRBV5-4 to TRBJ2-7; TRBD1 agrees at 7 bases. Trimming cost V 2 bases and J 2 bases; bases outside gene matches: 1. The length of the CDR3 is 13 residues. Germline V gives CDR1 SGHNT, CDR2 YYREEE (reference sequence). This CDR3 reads CASSFRGPYEQYF. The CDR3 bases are TGTGCCAGCAGCTTTAGGGGGCCCTACGAGCAGTACTTC.

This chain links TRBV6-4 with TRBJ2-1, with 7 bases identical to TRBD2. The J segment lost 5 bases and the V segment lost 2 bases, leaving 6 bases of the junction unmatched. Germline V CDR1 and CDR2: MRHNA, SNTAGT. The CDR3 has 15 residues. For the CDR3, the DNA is TGTGCCAGCAGTGACGTGGCGGGAGCGAACAATGAGCAGTTCTTC. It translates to CASSDVAGANNEQFF.

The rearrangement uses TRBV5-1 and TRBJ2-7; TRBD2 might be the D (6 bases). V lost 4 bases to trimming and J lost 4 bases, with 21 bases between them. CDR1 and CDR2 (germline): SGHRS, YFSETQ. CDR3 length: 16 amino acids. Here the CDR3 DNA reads TGCGCCAGCAGCCTAGCAGTTGGGACTCTCGAATACGAGCAGTACTTC. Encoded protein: CASSLAVGTLEYEQYF.